This entry lists 26 T cell receptor beta chains sequenced from one sample in a study of cytomegalovirus exposure and HLA in healthy donors. The PCR made use of 60 Vbeta and 13 Jbeta primers. Data came from immunoSEQ multiplex PCR; TCRdb stores just in-frame clones and leaves some out. The sample gives about 170,000 clones, approximately 81% of which show up once; approximately 2.5% is in the top ten. Material: PBMCs. These receptors were collected from a man aged 25-40 years in good health and CMV-seropositive.

V and J are TRBV7-2 and TRBJ2-7, with D maybe TRBD1 (6 bases). Per germline, CDR1 SGHTA and CDR2 FQGNSA. The germline V and J ends were trimmed by 5 bases and 0 bases, with 20 bases remaining between them. The CDR3 has 17 amino acids. CDR3 loop: CASSPRTAPILSYEQYF. As DNA, the CDR3 is TGTGCCAGCAGCCCTCGGACAGCTCCTATTCTCTCCTACGAGCAGTACTTC.

The chain uses TRBV19 and TRBJ1-2; 9 bases fit TRBD1. This CDR3 spans 15 amino acids. Germline lookup yields CDR1 LNHDA and CDR2 SQIVND (reference sequence). The V and J ends lost 3 bases and 5 bases, in that order; junction bases with no gene match: 7. The CDR3 loop is CASSIISGTGYGYTF. The CDR3 coding sequence is TGTGCCAGTAGTATTATTAGCGGGACAGGGTATGGCTACACCTTC.

The V call is TRBV5-6, the J call TRBJ2-1; 7 bases are a match to TRBD2. CDR1 and CDR2 (germline): SGHDT, YYEEEE. The J segment lost 4 bases and the V segment lost 3 bases, leaving 7 bases of the junction unmatched. This CDR3 has 15 residues. The CDR3 DNA follows: TGTGCCAGCAGCTCGGGGAGGGCCGGGTACAATGAGCAGTTCTTC. Protein sequence: CASSSGRAGYNEQFF.

The genes are TRBV10-2 and TRBJ2-1, with TRBD2 identical over 14 bases. This CDR3 has 15 amino acids. V dropped 2 bases and J dropped 10; count of bases not matched to a gene: 4. The germline CDR1 and CDR2 sequences are WSHSY and SAAADI. The CDR3 coding sequence is TGCGCCAGCAGTGAGAGGAGACTAGCGGGAGGGGAGCAGTTCTTC. The encoded protein is CASSERRLAGGEQFF.

The rearrangement uses TRBV4-3 and TRBJ2-4; D is perhaps TRBD2 (5 bases). V was shortened by 4 bases and J by 1 base, with 17 bases between the two germline ends. The CDR3 sequence is 17 residues long. CDR1 and CDR2 (germline): LGHNA, YSLEER. DNA of the CDR3: TGCGCCAGCAGCCCCGAGGGAGAGGGTCTGGCCAAAAACATTCAGTACTTC. Translated: CASSPEGEGLAKNIQYF.

The sample holds a few counts of this clone. V usage is TRBV4-3 and J usage is TRBJ1-1; 7 nucleotides agree with TRBD1. There are 17 residues in the CDR3. V lost 1 base, J lost 4 bases, and 12 bases stayed unmatched. Germline V gene data show CDR1 as LGHNA and CDR2 as YSLEER. The CDR3 spells CASSQGTGLILGTEAFF. In nucleotides, the CDR3 is TGCGCCAGCAGCCAAGGGACAGGATTAATCTTGGGCACTGAAGCTTTCTTT.

The chain joins TRBV7-9 to TRBJ2-1, with D unclear. With 1 base removed from V and 3 bases from J, the gap between germline ends came to 10 bases. CDR3 length equals 15 residues. Germline loops: CDR1 SEHNR, CDR2 FQNEAQ (reference sequence). CDR3 sequence: CASSLVEALYNEQFF. DNA of the CDR3: TGTGCCAGCAGCTTAGTGGAAGCGCTCTACAATGAGCAGTTCTTC.

As for this clone: One end of the junction fails to match germline, which may point to a read error. The chain joins TRBV6-1 to TRBJ2-6, with 8 bases fitting TRBD1. This CDR3 spans 18 amino acids. The germline V gene encodes CDR1 MNHNS and CDR2 SASEGT. This chain's CDR3 is CAISEGGQGRPGANVLTF. CDR3 nucleotides: TGTGCCATCAGTGAAGGCGGACAGGGTCGGCCTGGGGCCAACGTCCTGACTTTC.

In regard to this clone: Other DNA sequences within the sample encode an identical CDR3. The rearrangement links TRBV19 to TRBJ1-5; TRBD1 agrees at 11 bases. V trimming: 5 bases; J trimming: 7 bases; junction bases outside the gene matches: 4. The CDR3 spans 14 residues. Germline values: CDR1 LNHDA, CDR2 SQIVND (reference sequence). The CDR3 DNA follows: TGTGCCAGTAGTCAGGACAGGGGGCAGCAGCCCCAGCATTTT. Protein product: CASSQDRGQQPQHF.

This chain joins TRBV15 and TRBJ2-3; 9 bases line up with TRBD2. V lost 0 bases, J lost 4 bases, and 14 bases stayed unmatched. This CDR3 is 19 amino acids long. Germline V gene lookup returns CDR1 LNHNV and CDR2 YYDKDF (reference sequence). Here the CDR3 DNA reads TGTGCCACCAGCAGAGATCGGGGGCTAGCGGGAATAGGTGCAGATACGCAGTATTTT. As protein: CATSRDRGLAGIGADTQYF.

The V call is TRBV13, the J call TRBJ2-1; 11 bases map to TRBD2. There are 17 residues in the CDR3. The trim removed 6 bases at V and 0 bases at J, leaving 7 bases unmatched. CDR1 and CDR2 (germline): PRHDT, FYEKMQ (reference sequence). The CDR3 coding sequence is TGTGCCAGCAGTCTACTAGCGGGAGCTCACTCCTACAATGAGCAGTTCTTC. Protein product: CASSLLAGAHSYNEQFF.

The chain uses TRBV11-3 and TRBJ1-1; tentatively, D is TRBD1 (5 bases). The CDR3 is made up of 14 amino acids. Deletions cut 3 bases from V and 0 bases from J, with 8 bases between. Germline V gene sequence: CDR1 SGHNT, CDR2 YENEEA. This chain's CDR3 is CASSFSGLNTEAFF. The CDR3 nucleotides read TGTGCCAGCAGCTTCTCAGGGTTGAACACTGAAGCTTTCTTT.

This rearrangement joins TRBV5-1 to TRBJ2-7; 8 positions agree with TRBD1. Trimming cost V 0 bases and J 0 bases; bases outside gene matches: 2. Germline V gene sequence: CDR1 SGHRS, CDR2 YFSETQ. The CDR3 consists of 15 residues. CDR3 sequence (DNA): TGCGCCAGCAGCTTGGGGGACAGGAGCTCCTACGAGCAGTACGTC. Translating it yields CASSLGDRSSYEQYV.

J is TRBJ1-3 and V is TRBV29-1; D not certain. Trimming pared 5 bases from V and 0 bases from J, leaving 8 bases between. The CDR3 has 13 amino acids. Germline CDR1 is SQVTM and CDR2 is ANQGSEA. This chain's CDR3 is CSVQVDSGNTIYF. DNA of the CDR3: TGCAGCGTTCAGGTAGACTCTGGAAACACCATATATTTT. The full variable domain, rest sourced from reference TRBV29-1 and TRBJ1-3, is SAVISQKPSRDICQRGTSLTIQCQVDSQVTMMFWYRQQPGQSLTLIATANQGSEATYESGFVIDKFPISRPNLTFSTLTVSNMSPEDSSIYLCSVQVDSGNTIYFGEGSWLTVV.

The V and J genes are TRBV5-1 and TRBJ2-7; D remains ambiguous. This CDR3 comprises 17 residues. V was cut by 4 bases and J by 0 bases, with 20 bases left in between. CDR1 is SGHRS and CDR2 is YFSETQ in the germline V gene. CDR3 region: CASSATRSRVSSYEQYV. The CDR3 region has the DNA TGCGCCAGCAGCGCAACGCGATCCCGGGTCAGCTCCTACGAGCAGTACGTC.

The chain recombines TRBV6-5 with TRBJ1-5; the D gene is possibly TRBD1 (5 bases). The ends were cut back, 0 bases at V and 7 bases at J, with 10 bases in the middle. Germline CDR1 and CDR2: MNHEY and SVGAGI. CDR3 length equals 14 residues. For the CDR3, the DNA is TGTGCCAGCAGTTACTCGTCAGGGAGGCAGCCCCAGCATTTT. Its protein is CASSYSSGRQPQHF.

The rearrangement links TRBV7-3 to TRBJ1-1, with D hard to call. The germline CDR1 and CDR2 sequences are SGHTA and FQGTGA. V lost 3 bases to trimming and J lost 3 bases, with 8 bases between them. This CDR3 has 13 amino acids. Here the CDR3 DNA reads TGTGCCAGCAGCTTTAATCGCGACACTGAAGCTTTCTTT. Residues: CASSFNRDTEAFF.

This sequence joins TRBV5-1 and TRBJ1-1, with 7 bases fitting TRBD1. V lost 3 bases and J lost 5; bases outside the gene matches: 7. This CDR3 comprises 14 residues. The V gene's germline CDR1 is SGHRS and CDR2 YFSETQ. Here the CDR3 reads CASSSGAGQTEAFF. CDR3 nucleotide sequence: TGCGCCAGCAGCTCAGGCGCGGGACAGACTGAAGCTTTCTTT. Supplemented by reference TRBV5-1 and TRBJ1-1, the full variable domain reads KAGVTQTPRYLIKTRGQQVTLSCSPISGHRSVSWYQQTPGQGLQFLFEYFSETQRNKGNFPGRFSGRQFSNSRSEMNVSTLELGDSALYLCASSSGAGQTEAFFGQGTRLTVV.

The chain links TRBV6-6 to TRBJ2-1; a weak D match, TRBD2 (5 bases). The V end was cut by 4 bases, the J end by 4 bases, with 14 bases between. Germline CDR1 and CDR2: MNHNY and SVGAGI (reference sequence). The CDR3 has 15 residues. The CDR3 DNA is TGTGCCAGCAGTTTGAAGTCCGGGGTTTACAATGAGCAGTTCTTC. Protein product: CASSLKSGVYNEQFF.

The chain links TRBV19 to TRBJ1-3; 7 bases align to TRBD1. The germline CDR1 and CDR2 sequences are LNHDA and SQIVND (reference sequence). J gave up 1 base and V 0 bases, and 0 bases lay outside the gene matches. This CDR3 has 15 amino acids. The CDR3 loop reads CASSIDRGSGNTIYF. The DNA for the CDR3 is TGTGCCAGTAGTATAGACAGGGGGTCTGGAAACACCATATATTTT.

V gene TRBV4-3 combines with J gene TRBJ2-3, with unresolved D. The V gene's germline CDR1 is LGHNA and CDR2 YSLEER. V lost 3 bases, J lost 3 bases, and 7 bases lay in between. This CDR3 has 13 amino acids. The CDR3 region is CASSHDGTDTQYF. In nucleotides, the CDR3 is TGCGCCAGCAGCCACGACGGGACAGATACGCAGTATTTT.

J is TRBJ1-4 and V is TRBV7-6; D is possibly TRBD1 (5 bases). Deletions cut 1 base from V and 3 bases from J, with 9 bases between. The CDR3 sequence is 15 residues long. Germline CDR1 reads SGHVS; CDR2 reads FNYEAQ. The chain's CDR3 is CASSLEGAANEKLFF. The CDR3 DNA follows: TGTGCCAGCAGCTTAGAAGGGGCAGCTAATGAAAAACTGTTTTTT.

This clone was recorded a few times. The gene calls are TRBV19 and TRBJ1-5; 11 bases are a match to TRBD1. Germline V CDR1 and CDR2: LNHDA, SQIVND (reference sequence). The CDR3 length is 17 residues. J was trimmed by 4 bases and V by 4 bases; bases with no gene match: 9. The CDR3 nucleotides read TGTGCCAGTAGTAATCCTCGGGACAGGGGGTATAATCAGCCCCAGCATTTT. Its protein product is CASSNPRDRGYNQPQHF.

The rearrangement uses TRBV27 and TRBJ1-2; D might be TRBD1 (6 bases). Between the trimmed V and J ends, which lost 0 bases and 3 bases, there was a span of 14 bases. This CDR3 spans 16 amino acids. CDR1 and CDR2 from the germline V gene are MNHEY and SMNVEV (reference sequence). The CDR3 spells CASSLSESGAYYGYTF. The DNA of the CDR3 is TGTGCCAGCAGTTTATCGGAGTCAGGGGCGTACTATGGCTACACCTTC.

The chain joins TRBV6-6 to TRBJ2-7; 9 bases are shared with TRBD2. Germline V gene sequence: CDR1 MNHNY, CDR2 SVGAGI (reference sequence). V was clipped by 3 bases and J by 0 bases; unmatched bases: 3. This CDR3 spans 15 amino acids. Written as DNA, the CDR3 is TGTGCCAGCAGTTATAGCGGGAGTTCCTCCTACGAGCAGTACTTC. Translating gives CASSYSGSSSYEQYF.

The CDR3 spells CASSYYSGDNEQFF. CDR3 coding DNA: TGTGCCAGCAGTTATTATTCAGGGGACAATGAGCAGTTCTTC. The chain combines TRBV7-8 with TRBJ2-1, with D possibly matching TRBD1 (6 bases). CDR1 and CDR2 from the germline V gene are SGHVS and FQNEAQ. Trimming stripped 6 bases from V and 5 bases from J, with 14 bases between. CDR3 length: 14 amino acids. The entire variable domain, with the rest obtained from reference TRBV7-8 and TRBJ2-1, is as follows: GAGVSQSPRYKVAKRGQDVALRCDPISGHVSLFWYQQALGQGPEFLTYFQNEAQLDKSGLPSDRFFAERPEGSVSTLKIQRTQQEDSAVYLCASSYYSGDNEQFFGPGTRLTVL.